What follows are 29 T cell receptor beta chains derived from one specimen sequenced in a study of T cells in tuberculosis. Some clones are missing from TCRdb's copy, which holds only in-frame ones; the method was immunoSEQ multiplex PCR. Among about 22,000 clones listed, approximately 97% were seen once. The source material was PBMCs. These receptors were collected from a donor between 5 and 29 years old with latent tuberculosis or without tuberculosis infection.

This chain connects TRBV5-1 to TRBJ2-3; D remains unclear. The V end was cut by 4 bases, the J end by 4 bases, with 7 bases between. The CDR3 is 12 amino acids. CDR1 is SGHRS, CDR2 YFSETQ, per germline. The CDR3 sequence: CASSQYSDTQYF. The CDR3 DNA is TGCGCCAGCAGCCAATACTCAGATACGCAGTATTTT.

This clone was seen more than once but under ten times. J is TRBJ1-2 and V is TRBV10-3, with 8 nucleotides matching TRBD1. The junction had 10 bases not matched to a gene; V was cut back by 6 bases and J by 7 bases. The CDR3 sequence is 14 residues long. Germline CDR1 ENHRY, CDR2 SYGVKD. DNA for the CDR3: TGTGCCATCAGAGACCTGACAGGGGTTTTTGGCTACACCTTC. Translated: CAIRDLTGVFGYTF.

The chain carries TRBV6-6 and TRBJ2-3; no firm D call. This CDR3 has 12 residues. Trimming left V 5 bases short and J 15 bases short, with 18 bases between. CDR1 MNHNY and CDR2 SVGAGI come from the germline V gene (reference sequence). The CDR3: CASSPQYPAVYF. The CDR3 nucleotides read TGTGCCAGCAGTCCCCAATACCCCGCAGTATATTTT.

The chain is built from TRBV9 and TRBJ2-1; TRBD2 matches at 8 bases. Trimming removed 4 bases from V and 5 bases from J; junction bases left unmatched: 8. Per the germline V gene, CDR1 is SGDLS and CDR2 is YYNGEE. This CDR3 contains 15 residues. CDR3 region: CASSHSGGDNNEQFF. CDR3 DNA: TGTGCCAGCAGCCACAGCGGGGGAGATAACAATGAGCAGTTCTTC.

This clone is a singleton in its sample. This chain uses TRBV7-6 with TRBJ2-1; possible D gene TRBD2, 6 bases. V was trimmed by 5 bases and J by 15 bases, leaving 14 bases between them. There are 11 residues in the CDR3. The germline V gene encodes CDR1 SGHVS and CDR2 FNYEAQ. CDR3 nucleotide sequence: TGTGCCAGCAGCACCCCGACTAGGTTGTTCTTC. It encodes CASSTPTRLFF.

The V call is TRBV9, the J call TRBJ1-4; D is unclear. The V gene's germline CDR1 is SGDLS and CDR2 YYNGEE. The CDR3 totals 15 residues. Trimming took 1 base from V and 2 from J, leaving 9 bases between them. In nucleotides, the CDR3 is TGTGCCAGCAGCGTACAATCGGGGACTAATGAAAAACTGTTTTTT. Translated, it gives CASSVQSGTNEKLFF.

The CDR3 nucleotides are TGCAGCGTTGAAGACTGGTCAGGGATGGGCTATGGCTACACCTTC. It yields the protein CSVEDWSGMGYGYTF. The chain couples TRBV29-1 to TRBJ1-2, with D perhaps matching TRBD1 (5 bases). Germline V CDR1 and CDR2: SQVTM, ANQGSEA. This CDR3 has 15 residues. V was clipped by 0 bases and J by 4 bases, with 15 bases between them.

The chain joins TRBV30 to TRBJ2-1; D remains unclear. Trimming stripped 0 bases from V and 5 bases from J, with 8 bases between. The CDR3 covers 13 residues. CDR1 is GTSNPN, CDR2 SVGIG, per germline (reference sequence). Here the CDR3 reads CAWSVQVNNEQFF. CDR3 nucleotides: TGTGCCTGGAGTGTACAAGTAAACAATGAGCAGTTCTTC.

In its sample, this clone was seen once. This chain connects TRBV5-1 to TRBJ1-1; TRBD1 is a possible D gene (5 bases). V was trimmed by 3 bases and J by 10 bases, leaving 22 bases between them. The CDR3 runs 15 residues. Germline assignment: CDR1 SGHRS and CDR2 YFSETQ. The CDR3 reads CASSSRLGRAVGAFF. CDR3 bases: TGCGCCAGCAGCTCTCGGTTGGGCAGGGCTGTAGGAGCTTTCTTT.

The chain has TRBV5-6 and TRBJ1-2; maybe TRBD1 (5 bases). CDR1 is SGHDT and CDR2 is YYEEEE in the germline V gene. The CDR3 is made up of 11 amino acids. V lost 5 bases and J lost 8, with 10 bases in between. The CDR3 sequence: CASSRPGGYTF. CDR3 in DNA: TGTGCCAGCAGTCGACCAGGGGGCTACACCTTC.

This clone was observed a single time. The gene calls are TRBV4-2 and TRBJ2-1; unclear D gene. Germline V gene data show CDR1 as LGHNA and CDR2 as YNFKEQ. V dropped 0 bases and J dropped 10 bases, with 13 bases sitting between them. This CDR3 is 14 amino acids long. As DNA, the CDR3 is TGTGCCAGCAGCCAAGATACTCTCCCATGGGAGCAGTTCTTC. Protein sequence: CASSQDTLPWEQFF.

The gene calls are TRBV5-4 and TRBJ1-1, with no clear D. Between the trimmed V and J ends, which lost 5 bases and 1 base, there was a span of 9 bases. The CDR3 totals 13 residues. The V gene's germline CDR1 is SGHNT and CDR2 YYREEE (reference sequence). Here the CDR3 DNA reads TGTGCCAGCAGTTCAGGATGGAACACTGAAGCTTTCTTT. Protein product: CASSSGWNTEAFF.

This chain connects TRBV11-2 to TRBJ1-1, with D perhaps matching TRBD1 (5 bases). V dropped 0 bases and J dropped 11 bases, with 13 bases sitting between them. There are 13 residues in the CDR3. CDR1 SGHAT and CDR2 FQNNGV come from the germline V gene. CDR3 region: CASSLDQLQGAFF. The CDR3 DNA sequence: TGTGCCAGCAGCTTAGATCAGTTGCAGGGTGCTTTCTTT.

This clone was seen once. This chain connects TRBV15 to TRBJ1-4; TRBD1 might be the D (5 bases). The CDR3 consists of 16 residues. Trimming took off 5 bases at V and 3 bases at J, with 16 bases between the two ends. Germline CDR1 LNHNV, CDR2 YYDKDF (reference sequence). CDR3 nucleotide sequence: TGTGCCACCAGCGACCTACGGGGGGAGGCTAATGAAAAACTGTTTTTT. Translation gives CATSDLRGEANEKLFF.

The CDR3 DNA reads as TGTGCCAGCTCAATACAGGGGGAGAACACTGAAGCTTTCTTT. Its translation: CASSIQGENTEAFF. The chain links TRBV18 to TRBJ1-1; TRBD1 agrees at 8 bases. Germline V gene data show CDR1 as KGHSH and CDR2 as LQKENI. This CDR3 contains 14 residues. Trimming removed 5 bases from V and 1 base from J; junction bases left unmatched: 3. Using reference TRBV18 and TRBJ1-1 for the parts outside the CDR3, the full variable domain is NAGVMQNPRHLVRRRGQEARLRCSPMKGHSHVYWYRQLPEEGLKFMVYLQKENIIDESGMPKERFSAEFPKEGPSILRIQQVVRGDSAAYFCASSIQGENTEAFFGQGTRLTVV.

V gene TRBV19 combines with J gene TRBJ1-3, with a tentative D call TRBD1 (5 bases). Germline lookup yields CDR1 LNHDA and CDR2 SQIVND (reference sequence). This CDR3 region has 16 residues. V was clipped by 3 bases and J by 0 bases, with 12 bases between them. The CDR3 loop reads CASSMTGGSSGNTIYF. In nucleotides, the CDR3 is TGTGCCAGTAGTATGACTGGGGGGTCCTCTGGAAACACCATATATTTT.

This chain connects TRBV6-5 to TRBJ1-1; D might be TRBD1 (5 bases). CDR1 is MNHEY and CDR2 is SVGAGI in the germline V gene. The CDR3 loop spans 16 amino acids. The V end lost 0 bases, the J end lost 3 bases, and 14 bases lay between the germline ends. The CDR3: CASSYSSRVFDTEAFF. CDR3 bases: TGTGCCAGCAGTTACTCGAGCAGGGTGTTTGACACTGAAGCTTTCTTT.

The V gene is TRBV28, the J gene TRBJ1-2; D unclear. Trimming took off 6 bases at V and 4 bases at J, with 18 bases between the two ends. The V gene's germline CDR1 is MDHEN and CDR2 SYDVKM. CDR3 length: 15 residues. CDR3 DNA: TGTGCCAGCAGCTTCCCGCGAGGGAGTGGCTATGGCTACACCTTC. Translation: CASSFPRGSGYGYTF.

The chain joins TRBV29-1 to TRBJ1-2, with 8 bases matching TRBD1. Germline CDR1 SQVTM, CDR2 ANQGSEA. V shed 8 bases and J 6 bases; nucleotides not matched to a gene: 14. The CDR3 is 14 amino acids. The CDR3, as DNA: TGCAGCTTCTATGCTTTGGGACAGGTTCATGGCTACACCTTC. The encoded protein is CSFYALGQVHGYTF.

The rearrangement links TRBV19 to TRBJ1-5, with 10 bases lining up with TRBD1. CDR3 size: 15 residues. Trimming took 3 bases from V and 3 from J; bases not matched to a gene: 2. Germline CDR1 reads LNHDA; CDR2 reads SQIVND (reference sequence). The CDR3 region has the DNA TGTGCCAGTAGTATGGACAGGGGGAACAATCAGCCCCAGCATTTT. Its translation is CASSMDRGNNQPQHF.

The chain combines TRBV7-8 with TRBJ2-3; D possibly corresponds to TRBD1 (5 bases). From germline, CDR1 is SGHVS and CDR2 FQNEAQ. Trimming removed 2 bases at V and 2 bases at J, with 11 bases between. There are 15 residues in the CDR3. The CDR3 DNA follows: TGTGCCAGCAGCTTAAGACGGACATTCACAGATACGCAGTATTTT. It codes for CASSLRRTFTDTQYF.

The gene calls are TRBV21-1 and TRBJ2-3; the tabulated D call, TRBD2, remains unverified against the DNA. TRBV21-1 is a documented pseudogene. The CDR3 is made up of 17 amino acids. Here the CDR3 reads CASSKNIGSEGTDTQYF. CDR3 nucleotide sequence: TGTGCCAGCAGCAAAAACATCGGGTCCGAAGGCACAGATACGCAGTATTTT.

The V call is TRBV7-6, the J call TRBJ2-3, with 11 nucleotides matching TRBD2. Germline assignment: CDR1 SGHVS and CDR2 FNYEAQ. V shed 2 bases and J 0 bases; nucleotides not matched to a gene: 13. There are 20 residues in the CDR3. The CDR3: CASSLRFLLAGGTSTDTQYF. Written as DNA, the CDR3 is TGTGCCAGCAGCTTACGTTTCTTGCTAGCGGGGGGCACTAGCACAGATACGCAGTATTTT. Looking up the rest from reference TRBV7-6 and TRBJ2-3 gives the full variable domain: GAGVSQSPRYKVTKRGQDVALRCDPISGHVSLYWYRQALGQGPEFLTYFNYEAQQDKSGLPNDRFSAERPEGSISTLTIQRTEQRDSAMYRCASSLRFLLAGGTSTDTQYFGPGTRLTVL.

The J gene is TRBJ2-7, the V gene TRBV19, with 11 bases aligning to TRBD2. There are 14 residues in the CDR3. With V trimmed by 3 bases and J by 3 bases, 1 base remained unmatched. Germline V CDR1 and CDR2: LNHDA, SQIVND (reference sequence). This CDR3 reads CASSIGTSGYEQYF. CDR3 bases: TGTGCCAGTAGTATCGGGACTAGCGGCTACGAGCAGTACTTC.

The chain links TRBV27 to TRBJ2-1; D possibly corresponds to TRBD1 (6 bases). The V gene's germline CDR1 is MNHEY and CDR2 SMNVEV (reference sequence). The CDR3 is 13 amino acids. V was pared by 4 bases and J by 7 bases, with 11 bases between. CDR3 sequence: CASSWGRGNEQFF. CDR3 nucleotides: TGTGCCAGCAGTTGGGGGCGCGGTAATGAGCAGTTCTTC.

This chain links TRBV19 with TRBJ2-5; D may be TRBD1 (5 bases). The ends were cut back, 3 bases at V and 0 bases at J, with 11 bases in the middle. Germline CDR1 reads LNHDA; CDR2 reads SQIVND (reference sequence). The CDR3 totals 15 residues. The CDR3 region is CASSMSRAYQETQYF. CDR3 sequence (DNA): TGTGCCAGTAGTATGTCCAGGGCCTACCAAGAGACCCAGTACTTC.

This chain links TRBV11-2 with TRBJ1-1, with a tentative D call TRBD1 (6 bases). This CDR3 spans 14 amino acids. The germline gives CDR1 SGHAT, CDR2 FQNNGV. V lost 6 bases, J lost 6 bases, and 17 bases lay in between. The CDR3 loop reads CASRGRQGIPEAFF. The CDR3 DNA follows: TGTGCCAGCAGGGGCCGTCAGGGGATCCCTGAAGCTTTCTTT. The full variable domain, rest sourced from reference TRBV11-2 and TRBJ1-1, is EAGVAQSPRYKIIEKRQSVAFWCNPISGHATLYWYQQILGQGPKLLIQFQNNGVVDDSQLPKDRFSAERLKGVDSTLKIQPAKLEDSAVYLCASRGRQGIPEAFFGQGTRLTVV.

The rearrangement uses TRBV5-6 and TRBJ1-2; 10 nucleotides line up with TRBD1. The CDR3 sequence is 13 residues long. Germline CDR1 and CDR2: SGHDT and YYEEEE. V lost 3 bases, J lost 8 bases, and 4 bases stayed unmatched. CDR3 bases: TGTGCCAGCAGCTGGGACAGGGGCGAGGGCTACACCTTC. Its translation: CASSWDRGEGYTF.

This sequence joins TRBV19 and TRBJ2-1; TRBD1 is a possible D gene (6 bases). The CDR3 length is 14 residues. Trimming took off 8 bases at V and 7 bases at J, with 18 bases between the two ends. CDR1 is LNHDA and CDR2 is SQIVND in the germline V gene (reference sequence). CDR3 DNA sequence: TGTGCCAGTGGACAGACAGCGCGAATGAATGAGCAGTTCTTC. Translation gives CASGQTARMNEQFF.